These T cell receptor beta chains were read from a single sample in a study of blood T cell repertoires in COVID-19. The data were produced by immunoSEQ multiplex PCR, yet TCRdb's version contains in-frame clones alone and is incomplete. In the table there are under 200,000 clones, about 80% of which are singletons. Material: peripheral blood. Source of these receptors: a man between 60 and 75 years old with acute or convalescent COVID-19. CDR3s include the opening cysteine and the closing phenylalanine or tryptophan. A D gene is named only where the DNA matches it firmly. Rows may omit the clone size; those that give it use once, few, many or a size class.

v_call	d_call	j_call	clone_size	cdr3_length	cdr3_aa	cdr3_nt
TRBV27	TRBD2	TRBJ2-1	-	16	CASSPPGLALPGEQFF	TGTGCCAGCAGTCCGCCGGGACTAGCCCTACCGGGTGAGCAGTTCTTC
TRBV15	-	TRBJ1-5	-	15	CATSRDPSINQPQHF	TGTGCCACCAGCAGAGATCCCAGTATTAATCAGCCCCAGCATTTT
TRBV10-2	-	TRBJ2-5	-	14	CASSDLGQPGTQYF	TGCGCCAGCAGTGATTTAGGACAGCCTGGGACCCAGTACTTC
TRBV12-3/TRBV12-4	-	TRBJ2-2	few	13	CASIGGGTGELFF	TGTGCCAGCATAGGGGGAGGGACCGGGGAGCTGTTTTTT
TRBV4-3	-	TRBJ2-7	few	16	CASSQDFSESSGEQYF	TGCGCCAGCAGCCAAGATTTCAGCGAGAGCTCCGGCGAGCAGTACTTC
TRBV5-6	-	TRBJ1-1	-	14	CASSLAQANTEAFF	TGTGCCAGCAGCTTGGCACAGGCAAACACTGAAGCTTTCTTT
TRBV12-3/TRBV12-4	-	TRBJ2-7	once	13	CASSLNRHYEQYF	TGTGCCAGCAGTTTGAACAGACACTACGAGCAGTACTTC
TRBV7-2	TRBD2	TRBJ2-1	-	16	CASRLLAGGPYNEQFF	TGTGCCAGCAGACTCCTAGCGGGGGGTCCCTACAATGAGCAGTTCTTC
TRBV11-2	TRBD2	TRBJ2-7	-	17	CASSLASGGRGSYEQYF	TGTGCCAGCAGCTTAGCTAGCGGGGGGCGAGGCTCCTACGAGCAGTACTTC
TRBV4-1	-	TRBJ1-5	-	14	CASSQEGRGEPQHF	TGCGCCAGCAGCCAAGAAGGCAGGGGTGAGCCCCAGCATTTT
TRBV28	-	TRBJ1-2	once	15	CASSPPGFSSYGYTF	TGTGCCAGCAGTCCCCCGGGATTCTCCAGCTATGGCTACACCTTC
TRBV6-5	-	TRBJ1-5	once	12	CASSLEGGAQHF	TGTGCCAGCTCCTTGGAGGGAGGGGCCCAGCATTTT
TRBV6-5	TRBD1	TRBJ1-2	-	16	CASSYLGQGTNYGYTF	TGTGCCAGCAGTTACCTGGGACAGGGCACCAACTATGGCTACACCTTC
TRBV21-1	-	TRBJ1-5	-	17	CASMEDQGCNSNQPQHF	TGTGCCAGCATGGAGGACCAAGGCTGTAATAGCAATCAGCCCCAGCATTTT
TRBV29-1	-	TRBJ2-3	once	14	CSVRTTGPADTQYF	TGCAGCGTGAGGACTACAGGACCCGCGGATACGCAGTATTTT
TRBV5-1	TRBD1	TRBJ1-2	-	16	CASSLANQRTGYGYTF	TGCGCCAGCAGCTTGGCCAATCAAAGGACAGGTTATGGCTACACCTTC
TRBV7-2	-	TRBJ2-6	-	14	CASSRAAGANVLTF	TGTGCCAGCTCCAGGGCCGCTGGGGCCAACGTCCTGACTTTC
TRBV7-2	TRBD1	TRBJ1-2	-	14	CASSSGTEGYGYTF	TGTGCCAGCAGCTCCGGGACAGAAGGGTATGGCTACACCTTC
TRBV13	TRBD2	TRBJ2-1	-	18	CASSFEGTSGGSDNEQFF	TGTGCCAGCAGCTTCGAAGGGACTAGCGGGGGGTCCGACAATGAGCAGTTCTTC
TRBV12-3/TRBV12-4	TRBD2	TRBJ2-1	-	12	CASTGPGGRQFF	TGTGCCAGCACCGGCCCAGGCGGGAGGCAGTTCTTC
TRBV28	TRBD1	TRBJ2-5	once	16	CASSSPRTGISETQYF	TGTGCCAGCAGTTCACCCCGGACAGGGATTTCGGAGACCCAGTACTTC
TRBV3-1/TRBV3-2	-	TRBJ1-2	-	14	CASSYEGENRGYTF	TGTGCCAGCAGCTATGAGGGGGAGAACCGAGGCTACACCTTC
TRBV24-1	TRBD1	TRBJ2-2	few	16	CATSDAGTENTGELFF	TGTGCCACCAGTGATGCCGGGACAGAGAACACCGGGGAGCTGTTTTTT
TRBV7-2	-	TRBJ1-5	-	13	CASSLGPYQPQHF	TGTGCCAGCAGCTTAGGGCCATACCAGCCCCAGCATTTT
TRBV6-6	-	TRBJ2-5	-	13	CASSRGFQETQYF	TGTGCCAGCAGTAGAGGGTTCCAGGAGACCCAGTACTTC
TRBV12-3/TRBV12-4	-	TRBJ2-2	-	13	CASNRPNTGELFF	TGTGCCAGCAACAGACCAAACACCGGGGAGCTGTTTTTT
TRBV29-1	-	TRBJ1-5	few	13	CAYGGSVVQPQHF	TGCGCATATGGCGGGTCTGTTGTTCAGCCCCAGCATTTT
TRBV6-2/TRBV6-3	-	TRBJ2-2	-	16	CASSYVGGLNTGELFF	TGTGCCAGCAGTTACGTGGGCGGGCTTAACACCGGGGAGCTGTTTTTT
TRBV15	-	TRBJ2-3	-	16	CATSDRRSSSTDTQYF	TGTGCCACCAGCGACCGACGGAGCTCTAGCACAGATACGCAGTATTTT
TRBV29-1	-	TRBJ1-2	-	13	CSVEEGANYGYTF	TGCAGCGTTGAAGAAGGGGCTAACTATGGCTACACCTTC
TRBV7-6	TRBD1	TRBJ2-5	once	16	CASSSRDRAVQETQYF	TGTGCCAGCAGCTCACGGGACAGGGCTGTCCAAGAGACCCAGTACTTC
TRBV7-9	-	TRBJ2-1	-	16	CASSLTQGGYYNEQFF	TGTGCCAGCAGCTTAACTCAGGGGGGCTACTACAATGAGCAGTTCTTC
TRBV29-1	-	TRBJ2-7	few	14	CSVEWAGERYEQYF	TGCAGCGTTGAATGGGCAGGGGAACGATACGAGCAGTACTTC
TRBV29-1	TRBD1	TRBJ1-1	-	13	CSGRDSFDTEAFF	TGCAGCGGCAGGGACAGTTTTGACACTGAAGCTTTCTTT
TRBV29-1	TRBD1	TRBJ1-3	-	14	CSVGQLAPGNTIYF	TGCAGCGTGGGACAGTTGGCTCCTGGAAACACCATATATTTT